The 7 T cell receptor beta chains below all came from one sample that was sequenced in a study of blood T cells in healthy people across ages. Combining a sample-barcoded 5' primer with a J-beta primer mix, a second PCR ran for about 6 to 11 cycles. Via MiXCR, TCRdb re-called the 5' RACE reads, giving one row per CDR3 protein. In the table there are about 1,800,000 distinct CDR3 sequences, 28% of which are singletons. The specimen sequenced was blood. The receptors originated from a woman aged 25 to 39 in good health.

The V call is TRBV7-9, the J call TRBJ2-1; 8 bases match TRBD1. The CDR3 is 19 residues long. Per germline, CDR1 SEHNR and CDR2 FQNEAQ (reference sequence). The J segment lost 5 bases and the V segment lost 5 bases, leaving 20 bases of the junction unmatched. For the CDR3, the DNA is TGTGCCAGCAGCCCGATTCGGACAGGGCGACATGGGACGAACAATGAGCAGTTCTTC. Translating gives CASSPIRTGRHGTNNEQFF.

This clonotype was counted a few times. The chain combines TRBV5-6 with TRBJ1-5; no reliable D call. The CDR3 loop spans 14 amino acids. The ends were cut back, 3 bases at V and 0 bases at J, with 7 bases in the middle. Germline V lookup: CDR1 SGHDT, CDR2 YYEEEE. The CDR3 sequence: CASSYQYSNQPQHF. In DNA form, the CDR3 reads TGTGCCAGCAGCTATCAATATAGCAATCAGCCCCAGCATTTT.

This clonotype was detected many times. J is TRBJ2-1 and V is TRBV10-3; D is undetermined. Germline loops: CDR1 ENHRY, CDR2 SYGVKD. The CDR3 runs 13 residues. Trimming took off 6 bases at V and 5 bases at J, with 11 bases between the two ends. DNA for the CDR3: TGTGCCATCAGCTCCGGCAGAAACAATGAGCAGTTCTTC. Its translation is CAISSGRNNEQFF.

For this clonotype: One end of the junction does not line up with germline, which may come from a read error. This chain connects TRBV12-3 or TRBV12-4 to TRBJ2-3, with 8 bases fitting TRBD2. The CDR3 loop spans 13 amino acids. The CDR3 sequence is CASGAGGPDAQYF. The CDR3 coding sequence is TGTGCCAGCGGGGCGGGGGGCCCAGATGCGCAGTATTTT.

A remark on this clonotype: At one end the junction does not follow the germline gene, possibly because of a read error. The chain recombines TRBV29-1 with TRBJ2-1; TRBD2 matches 7 bases. Looked up from germline, CDR1 is SQVTM and CDR2 is ANQGSEA. CDR3 length equals 13 residues. CDR3 region: CSQRGSSCNEQFF. The DNA of the CDR3 is TGCAGCCAACGCGGGAGCTCCTGCAATGAGCAGTTCTTC.

This clonotype was counted only a few times. CDR3 region: CASTGQGNTEAFF. The CDR3, as DNA: TGTGCCAGTACTGGACAGGGGAACACTGAAGCTTTCTTT. The J gene is TRBJ1-1, the V gene TRBV9; 8 bases align to TRBD1. J was trimmed by 1 base and V by 8 bases; bases with no gene match: 4. The CDR3 is 13 residues long. Germline V gene sequence: CDR1 SGDLS, CDR2 YYNGEE.

V usage is TRBV29-1 and J usage is TRBJ1-1; 8 bases align to TRBD1. The CDR3 totals 13 residues. Looked up from germline, CDR1 is SQVTM and CDR2 is ANQGSEA. With V trimmed by 6 bases and J by 6 bases, 9 bases remained unmatched. The CDR3 nucleotides are TGCAGCGTGATGACAGGGGCGGGAGCTGAAGCTTTCTTT. Amino acid sequence: CSVMTGAGAEAFF.